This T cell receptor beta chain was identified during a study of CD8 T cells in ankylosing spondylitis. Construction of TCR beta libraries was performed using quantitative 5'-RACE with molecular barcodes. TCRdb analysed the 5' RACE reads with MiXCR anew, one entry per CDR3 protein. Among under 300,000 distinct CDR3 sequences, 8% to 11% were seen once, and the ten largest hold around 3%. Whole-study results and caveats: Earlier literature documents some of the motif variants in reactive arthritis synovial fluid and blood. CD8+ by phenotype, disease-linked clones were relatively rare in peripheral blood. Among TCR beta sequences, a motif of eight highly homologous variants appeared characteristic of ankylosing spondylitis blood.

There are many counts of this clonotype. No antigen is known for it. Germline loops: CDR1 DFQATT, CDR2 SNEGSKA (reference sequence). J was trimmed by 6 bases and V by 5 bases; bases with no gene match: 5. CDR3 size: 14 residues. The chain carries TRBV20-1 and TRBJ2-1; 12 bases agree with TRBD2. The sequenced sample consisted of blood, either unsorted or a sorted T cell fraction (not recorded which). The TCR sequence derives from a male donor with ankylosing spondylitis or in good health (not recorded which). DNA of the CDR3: TGCAGTGCTTCTCGGACTAGCGGGGCCAATGAGCAGTTCTTC. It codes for CSASRTSGANEQFF.